This TCR beta chain was recorded in a study of OX40 agonist ivuxolimab in advanced cancers. Study details: Earlier anti-PD-1, anti-PD-L1 or anti-CTLA-4 therapy was permitted; around 40% had received some. A partial response was reached by three patients: one with hepatocellular carcinoma and two with cutaneous melanoma. Whole-study results and caveats: Average numbers of expanded clones were greater in CD8+ T cells than in CD4+. The CD4+ and CD8+ T cells in the blood had expanded clonally by week 6 at 0.1 to 3.0 mg/kg.

The CDR3 spans 11 residues. Trimming shortened V by 3 bases and J by 4 bases, and 3 bases separated the two germline ends. The germline V gene encodes CDR1 SNHLY and CDR2 FYNNEI. Some clones are missing from TCRdb's copy, which holds only in-frame ones; the method was immunoSEQ multiplex PCR. In the table there are about 60,000 clones, about 94% of which are singletons. Details on this clone: Its specificity is not known.

The sequence was collected from an adult with an advanced solid tumor such as melanoma, head and neck, liver or kidney cancer. J is TRBJ2-5 and V is TRBV2; the D is unclear. The sequencing used CD4+ or CD8+ T cells sorted from blood, collected in a trial of the OX40 agonist ivuxolimab. The CDR3 protein is CASSEAETQYF. The CDR3 nucleotides are TGTGCCAGCAGTGAGGCAGAGACCCAGTACTTC.